The 27 T cell receptor beta chains listed next were all sequenced from one sample in a study of blood T cell repertoires in COVID-19 (dated by TCRdb to between 2020 and 2021). Receptor libraries were prepared by the immunoSEQ multiplex PCR assay. Not all clones reach the TCRdb copy of this immuneACCESS table, which keeps in-frame sequences only. Checked studies attribute under half of the gap to unresolved V genes and leave the rest unexplained. For this sample the table gives a few hundred thousand clones, of which around nine tenths were detected only once. The ten largest clones capture about 6% of the sample. The specimen sequenced was peripheral blood. The receptors originated from a man aged 60 to 75 who had recovered from COVID-19.

The CDR3: CASSPAYGQGLQAQHF. In DNA, the CDR3 is TGTGCCAGCAGCCCGGCTTACGGACAGGGCCTCCAGGCCCAGCATTTT. The chain has TRBV4-2 and TRBJ1-5; TRBD1 agrees at 8 bases. This CDR3 comprises 16 residues. The V gene end was trimmed by 4 bases and the J gene end by 11 bases; junction bases not matched to a gene: 16. Germline values: CDR1 LGHNA, CDR2 YNFKEQ.

The chain employs TRBV4-1 and TRBJ1-1; no definite D call. The CDR3 is made up of 14 amino acids. Deletions cut 1 base from V and 7 bases from J, with 13 bases between. Germline V gene lookup returns CDR1 MGHRA and CDR2 YSYEKL. DNA of the CDR3: TGCGCCAGCAGCCAAGGGCTTCTCCGGGATGAAGCTTTCTTT. This sequence encodes CASSQGLLRDEAFF.

This chain joins TRBV7-8 and TRBJ2-7; a possible D gene is TRBD2 (5 bases). Germline CDR1 is SGHVS and CDR2 is FQNEAQ. V was pared by 0 bases and J by 0 bases, with 18 bases between. This CDR3 spans 18 amino acids. CDR3 coding DNA: TGTGCCAGCAGCTTAGCGATTTTAAGTGGGAGTAGCTCCTACGAGCAGTACTTC. Translating it yields CASSLAILSGSSSYEQYF.

The chain is built from TRBV28 and TRBJ2-1, with D perhaps matching TRBD2 (6 bases). The CDR3 has 14 amino acids. Looked up from germline, CDR1 is MDHEN and CDR2 is SYDVKM. V was shortened by 4 bases and J by 9 bases, with 16 bases between the two germline ends. CDR3 coding DNA: TGTGCCAGCAGTTCCTCGGGGGTCCGGGGTGAGCAGTTCTTC. Protein product: CASSSSGVRGEQFF.

This clone was seen only once. This rearrangement joins TRBV19 to TRBJ1-5; weak D call: TRBD1 (6 bases). This CDR3 comprises 13 residues. Germline assignment: CDR1 LNHDA and CDR2 SQIVND (reference sequence). Trimming removed 7 bases at V and 4 bases at J, with 11 bases between. The CDR3 protein is CASTGVRNQPQHF. Written as DNA, the CDR3 is TGTGCCAGTACAGGGGTTAGGAATCAGCCCCAGCATTTT.

This clone was seen only a few times. The chain carries TRBV6-4 and TRBJ2-3, with 13 bases that match TRBD2. The CDR3 is made up of 14 amino acids. The V and J ends lost 4 bases and 6 bases, in that order; junction bases with no gene match: 1. Germline CDR1 and CDR2: MRHNA and SNTAGT. The DNA for the CDR3 is TGTGCCAGCAGTGGGACTAGCGGGAGTGATACGCAGTATTTT. The encoded protein is CASSGTSGSDTQYF.

V is TRBV19 and J is TRBJ1-1, with TRBD1 matching over 9 bases. The CDR3 is made up of 13 amino acids. J gave up 6 bases and V 4 bases, and 3 bases lay outside the gene matches. From germline, CDR1 is LNHDA and CDR2 SQIVND (reference sequence). Written as DNA, the CDR3 is TGTGCCAGTAGTACAGGGACAGGGCCTGAAGCTTTCTTT. It translates to CASSTGTGPEAFF. Full variable domain (rest looked up from reference TRBV19 and TRBJ1-1): DGGITQSPKYLFRKEGQNVTLSCEQNLNHDAMYWYRQDPGQGLRLIYYSQIVNDFQKGDIAEGYSVSREKKESFPLTVTSAQKNPTAFYLCASSTGTGPEAFFGQGTRLTVV.

This rearrangement joins TRBV28 to TRBJ2-3; 8 nucleotides align to TRBD2. Trimming cost V 5 bases and J 4 bases; bases outside gene matches: 23. The CDR3 runs 20 residues. Germline CDR1 and CDR2: MDHEN and SYDVKM. In nucleotides, the CDR3 is TGTGCCAGCAGTCCACCTCGTTCGCCATCGGGACTAGGGTTCGCAGATACGCAGTATTTT. Protein product: CASSPPRSPSGLGFADTQYF.

V usage is TRBV2 and J usage is TRBJ2-1; the D is unclear. With 5 bases removed from V and 2 bases from J, the gap between germline ends came to 7 bases. The germline V gene encodes CDR1 SNHLY and CDR2 FYNNEI. The CDR3 totals 13 residues. This CDR3 is CASSSSTYNEQFF. In DNA form, the CDR3 reads TGTGCCAGCAGTTCCTCTACCTACAATGAGCAGTTCTTC. Supplemented by reference TRBV2 and TRBJ2-1, the full variable domain reads EPEVTQTPSHQVTQMGQEVILRCVPISNHLYFYWYRQILGQKVEFLVSFYNNEISEKSEIFDDQFSVERPDGSNFTLKIRSTKLEDSAMYFCASSSSTYNEQFFGPGTRLTVL.

The V gene is TRBV30, the J gene TRBJ1-5; maybe TRBD1 (5 bases). Trimming stripped 0 bases from V and 9 bases from J, with 12 bases between. The CDR3 consists of 13 residues. Germline loops: CDR1 GTSNPN, CDR2 SVGIG (reference sequence). CDR3 residues: CAWSVGDSGPQHF. The CDR3 nucleotides read TGTGCCTGGAGTGTAGGGGATTCTGGGCCCCAGCATTTT.

The rearrangement links TRBV7-6 to TRBJ2-1; maybe TRBD1 (5 bases). Per germline, CDR1 SGHVS and CDR2 FNYEAQ. The CDR3 covers 16 residues. V was trimmed by 0 bases and J by 2 bases, leaving 11 bases between them. CDR3 DNA: TGTGCCAGCAGCTTAGCGGCAGGGAACCCCTACAATGAGCAGTTCTTC. It encodes CASSLAAGNPYNEQFF.

This chain uses TRBV15 with TRBJ1-5; TRBD1 might be the D (5 bases). This CDR3 has 14 residues. Germline-derived CDR1 and CDR2 are LNHNV and YYDKDF (reference sequence). V shed 0 bases and J shed 11 bases, with 14 bases lying between them. CDR3 in DNA: TGTGCCACCAGCAGAGATAACGGTGCACAGGCCCAGCATTTT. It yields the protein CATSRDNGAQAQHF.

This chain links TRBV5-1 with TRBJ2-3, with 7 bases fitting TRBD1. Germline V gives CDR1 SGHRS, CDR2 YFSETQ. V lost 4 bases to trimming and J lost 2 bases; unmatched junction nucleotides: 7. This CDR3 is built from 15 residues. The CDR3 nucleotides are TGCGCCAGCAGCGTTACTAGGGGGCCCACAGATACGCAGTATTTT. Protein product: CASSVTRGPTDTQYF. Variable domain in full (rest from reference TRBV5-1 and TRBJ2-3): KAGVTQTPRYLIKTRGQQVTLSCSPISGHRSVSWYQQTPGQGLQFLFEYFSETQRNKGNFPGRFSGRQFSNSRSEMNVSTLELGDSALYLCASSVTRGPTDTQYFGPGTRLTVL.

V is TRBV2 and J is TRBJ2-1; D not certain. The CDR3 sequence is 14 residues long. V lost 1 base and J lost 7, with 11 bases in between. Germline CDR1 reads SNHLY; CDR2 reads FYNNEI. The CDR3 protein is CASSEEAVTNEQFF. CDR3 sequence (DNA): TGTGCCAGCAGTGAAGAAGCCGTGACAAATGAGCAGTTCTTC.

The gene calls are TRBV5-1 and TRBJ1-1; 8 bases agree with TRBD1. This CDR3 is 16 amino acids long. CDR1 is SGHRS, CDR2 YFSETQ, per germline. The trim removed 0 bases at V and 5 bases at J, leaving 9 bases unmatched. CDR3: CASSLDGQGAGTEAFF. The CDR3 bases are TGCGCCAGCAGCTTGGATGGGCAGGGGGCAGGTACTGAAGCTTTCTTT.

This clone has a single count. This sequence joins TRBV20-1 and TRBJ2-2; 8 bases line up with TRBD1. With 3 bases clipped from V and 3 bases from J, the junction kept 6 bases outside the gene matches. Germline CDR1 DFQATT, CDR2 SNEGSKA (reference sequence). The CDR3 runs 15 residues. The CDR3 sequence is CSASAWTGYTGELFF. CDR3 bases: TGCAGTGCTAGTGCTTGGACAGGGTACACCGGGGAGCTGTTTTTT.

The chain employs TRBV28 and TRBJ1-2, with TRBD1 matching 8 bases. Germline V gene lookup returns CDR1 MDHEN and CDR2 SYDVKM. The CDR3 extends over 15 amino acids. J was trimmed by 7 bases and V by 3 bases; bases with no gene match: 10. CDR3 DNA sequence: TGTGCCAGCAGTTTCCGACAGGGGCGACTCGGTGGCTACACCTTC. It specifies CASSFRQGRLGGYTF.

The chain has TRBV30 and TRBJ2-3, with 9 bases that match TRBD2. Germline CDR1 and CDR2: GTSNPN and SVGIG (reference sequence). V shed 1 base, J shed 0 bases, and the junction held 5 bases outside the gene matches. CDR3 length equals 16 residues. Here the CDR3 DNA reads TGTGCCTGGAGTGGTCGAGCGGGGGGTAGCACAGATACGCAGTATTTT. It yields the protein CAWSGRAGGSTDTQYF. The full variable domain, with the rest looked up from reference TRBV30 and TRBJ2-3, is SQTIHQWPATLVQPVGSPLSLECTVEGTSNPNLYWYRQAAGRGLQLLFYSVGIGQISSEVPQNLSASRPQDRQFILSSKKLLLSDSGFYLCAWSGRAGGSTDTQYFGPGTRLTVL.

V is TRBV24-1 and J is TRBJ2-1; 10 bases align to TRBD2. Germline CDR1 is KGHDR and CDR2 is SFDVKD. Trimming at V came to 9 bases and at J to 5 bases, leaving 6 bases not matched to a gene. CDR3 length equals 14 residues. The CDR3 spells CATAGTSANNEQFF. As DNA, the CDR3 is TGTGCCACCGCCGGGACTAGCGCGAACAATGAGCAGTTCTTC.

The V gene is TRBV3-1 (or the pseudogene TRBV3-2), the J gene TRBJ2-1; no reliable D call. The CDR3 covers 13 residues. The V and J ends lost 3 bases and 0 bases respectively, with 3 bases between them. From germline, CDR1 is LGHDT and CDR2 YNNKEL (reference sequence). DNA for the CDR3: TGTGCCAGCAGCCAGAGCTCCTACAATGAGCAGTTCTTC. It specifies CASSQSSYNEQFF.

Written as DNA, the CDR3 is TGTGCCAGCAGCTCCAGGGGCGCCGGGACCCAGTACTTC. This codes for CASSSRGAGTQYF. This rearrangement joins TRBV11-3 to TRBJ2-5; possible D gene TRBD1, 6 bases. The CDR3 runs to 13 residues. CDR1 SGHNT and CDR2 YENEEA come from the germline V gene. The V end was cut by 4 bases, the J end by 7 bases, with 13 bases between. The full variable domain, its missing parts supplied by reference TRBV11-3 and TRBJ2-5, is EAGVVQSPRYKIIEKKQPVAFWCNPISGHNTLYWYLQNLGQGPELLIRYENEEAVDDSQLPKDRFSAERLKGVDSTLKIQPAELGDSAVYLCASSSRGAGTQYFGPGTRLLVL.

This clone was seen a single time. The V and J genes are TRBV21-1 and TRBJ1-2; TRBD1 reflects the table's D call only, with no check against the DNA. TRBV21-1 is deemed a pseudogene. The CDR3 runs to 14 residues. CDR3: CASSPDRAAYGYTF. The CDR3 nucleotides read TGTGCCAGCAGCCCCGACAGGGCCGCCTATGGCTACACCTTC.

The chain links TRBV7-3 to TRBJ2-1, with 8 bases identical to TRBD2. V lost 5 bases, J lost 3 bases, and 9 bases stayed unmatched. This CDR3 has 16 residues. CDR1 is SGHTA and CDR2 is FQGTGA in the germline V gene. The CDR3 here is CASSLAGGGNYNEQFF. As DNA, the CDR3 is TGTGCCAGCAGCCTTGCCGGCGGGGGGAACTACAATGAGCAGTTCTTC. The variable domain in full, completed from reference TRBV7-3 and TRBJ2-1, reads GAGVSQTPSNKVTEKGKYVELRCDPISGHTALYWYRQSLGQGPEFLIYFQGTGAADDSGLPNDRFFAVRPEGSVSTLKIQRTERGDSAVYLCASSLAGGGNYNEQFFGPGTRLTVL.

This clone was seen only a few times. The chain combines TRBV7-2 with TRBJ1-2; D is undetermined. Trimming removed 0 bases at V and 8 bases at J, with 10 bases between. The germline V gene encodes CDR1 SGHTA and CDR2 FQGNSA. This CDR3 is 13 amino acids long. The CDR3, as DNA: TGTGCCAGCAGCTTAGCCTGGTCTGGCGGCTACACCTTC. Its translation is CASSLAWSGGYTF.

The genes are TRBV27 and TRBJ2-5, with D maybe TRBD2 (7 bases). Germline CDR1 is MNHEY and CDR2 is SMNVEV (reference sequence). V was pared by 3 bases and J by 5 bases, with 13 bases between. The CDR3 sequence is 14 residues long. In DNA form, the CDR3 reads TGTGCCAGCAGTTTGGGGGGGCGGTGGGAGACCCAGTACTTC. Its translation: CASSLGGRWETQYF.

Points on this clone: Other DNA sequences in this sample translate to the same CDR3. The chain recombines TRBV6-2 or TRBV6-3 with TRBJ1-1; D is uncertain. Germline CDR1 reads MNHEY; CDR2 reads SVGEGT. This CDR3 is built from 12 residues. Between the trimmed V and J ends, which lost 3 bases and 2 bases, there was a span of 4 bases. This CDR3 is CASSYPNTEAFF. CDR3 nucleotides: TGTGCCAGCAGTTATCCTAACACTGAAGCTTTCTTT.

This chain joins TRBV2 and TRBJ2-5; TRBD2 matches at 7 bases. Germline CDR1 reads SNHLY; CDR2 reads FYNNEI. V lost 9 bases, J lost 2 bases, and 6 bases stayed unmatched. This CDR3 comprises 13 residues. CDR3 in DNA: TGTGCCAGTCTTAGCGGGTTGCAAGAGACCCAGTACTTC. Amino acid sequence: CASLSGLQETQYF.